Included here is one TCR beta chain sequence, with context. Extraction of RNA preceded its reverse transcription into cDNA, which served as the sequencing template. This table comes from immunoSEQ multiplex PCR, and its TCRdb copy is limited to in-frame clones, with some not included. The top ten hold 0.99% of the sample, which has 140,000 to 150,000 clones, 45% to 60% seen once. The V gene end was trimmed by 6 bases and the J gene end by 4 bases; junction bases not matched to a gene: 4. Looked up from germline, CDR1 is SQVTM and CDR2 is ANQGSEA. The CDR3 length is 14 residues. These data come from a study of CD8+ T cells in alopecia areata. On the study more broadly: Tofacitinib ran 6 to 18 months, followed by 6 months off drug.

CD4+ and CD8+ T cells were sorted from PBMCs stained for CD3, CD4 and CD8. The material was CD4+ T cells sorted from blood, obtained at week 0. The source is a human donor with alopecia areata. The chain has TRBV29-1 and TRBJ2-3, with 13 bases fitting TRBD2. CDR3 coding DNA: TGCAGCGTCCACGGACTAGCGGGAGCAGATACGCAGTATTTT. Encoded protein: CSVHGLAGADTQYF.